This TCR beta chain was profiled in a study of blood T cells in healthy people across ages. Study-wide results and caveats: Donors of long life had a larger count of naive CD4+ cells and greater diversity than aged donors.

Remarks on this clonotype: The target antigen is unknown.

Trimming shortened V by 7 bases and J by 7 bases, and 13 bases separated the two germline ends. CDR3 length: 12 amino acids. Primed by a sample-barcoded 5' primer and a J-beta primer mix, a second PCR proceeded for about 7 to 12 cycles. Researchers report that a template-switch adaptor with 12 random nucleotides tagged each cDNA molecule. Any given sample supplied a minimum of 2.5 million CDR3-containing paired-end reads. In TCRdb, the 5' RACE reads were re-called with MiXCR into one record per CDR3 protein. In the table there are 600,000 to 650,000 distinct CDR3 sequences, around 54% of which are singletons.

V gene TRBV12-3 or TRBV12-4 combines with J gene TRBJ1-1; D is unresolved. The sample comprised blood. The sequence came from a man in his sixties in good health. CDR3 sequence: CASNPLPLEAFF. As DNA, the CDR3 is TGTGCCAGCAATCCACTACCCCTTGAAGCTTTCTTT.